These T cell receptor beta chains were read from a single sample in a study of control samples from healthy donors and cancer patients. The assay was immunoSEQ multiplex PCR, and TCRdb's table has in-frame clones only and misses some. The table lists around 190,000 clones. The source material was blood. These receptors all come from a woman aged 30 to 39 in good health. Both conserved end residues are trimmed from each CDR3. Each record gives: D gene, V gene, CDR3 length, CDR3 protein. The D gene is left open where the match is weak.

d_gene: -
v_gene: TRBV14
len: 9
CDR3aa: VSSSYNEQF

d_gene: -
v_gene: TRBV11-2
len: 13
CDR3aa: ASSLVGSNPDTQY

d_gene: -
v_gene: TRBV7-7
len: 11
CDR3aa: ASSLATYTEAF

d_gene: -
v_gene: TRBV5-1
len: 12
CDR3aa: ASSLTVNTGELF

d_gene: TRBD2
v_gene: TRBV3-1/TRBV3-2
len: 13
CDR3aa: ASRPSAGGQETQY

d_gene: TRBD1
v_gene: TRBV6-5
len: 13
CDR3aa: ASLPGQGGNTEAF

d_gene: -
v_gene: TRBV19
len: 11
CDR3aa: ASKTGSNQPQH

d_gene: -
v_gene: TRBV5-6
len: 11
CDR3aa: ASSLAVATEAF

d_gene: -
v_gene: TRBV4-1
len: 12
CDR3aa: ASSQRGGNTEAF

d_gene: TRBD1
v_gene: TRBV28
len: 10
CDR3aa: ASRRRQGIAF

d_gene: -
v_gene: TRBV3-1/TRBV3-2
len: 12
CDR3aa: ASSQVSSGNTIY

d_gene: TRBD1
v_gene: TRBV5-4
len: 13
CDR3aa: ASGPGQGARETQY

d_gene: -
v_gene: TRBV21-1
len: 11
CDR3aa: ASGLLNTGELF

d_gene: -
v_gene: TRBV7-7
len: 11
CDR3aa: ASSPDSTDTQY

d_gene: -
v_gene: TRBV28
len: 11
CDR3aa: ASSLRGIYGYT

d_gene: TRBD1
v_gene: TRBV5-6
len: 12
CDR3aa: ASSFRTGPYEQY

d_gene: -
v_gene: TRBV5-1
len: 11
CDR3aa: ASRERDNYGYT

d_gene: TRBD1
v_gene: TRBV27
len: 12
CDR3aa: ASSLPGTGYEQY

d_gene: TRBD1
v_gene: TRBV30
len: 11
CDR3aa: ACHLQGLGGYT

d_gene: -
v_gene: TRBV9
len: 12
CDR3aa: ASSPSGNTDTQY

d_gene: -
v_gene: TRBV28
len: 13
CDR3aa: ASSPTTRFTYEQY

d_gene: -
v_gene: TRBV28
len: 12
CDR3aa: ASDPLYSNQPQH

d_gene: TRBD1
v_gene: TRBV27
len: 16
CDR3aa: ASRQQSPRTGDRRGYT

d_gene: -
v_gene: TRBV3-1/TRBV3-2
len: 12
CDR3aa: ASSQVVGERGYT

d_gene: -
v_gene: TRBV12-3/TRBV12-4
len: 11
CDR3aa: ASRSRQTYGYT